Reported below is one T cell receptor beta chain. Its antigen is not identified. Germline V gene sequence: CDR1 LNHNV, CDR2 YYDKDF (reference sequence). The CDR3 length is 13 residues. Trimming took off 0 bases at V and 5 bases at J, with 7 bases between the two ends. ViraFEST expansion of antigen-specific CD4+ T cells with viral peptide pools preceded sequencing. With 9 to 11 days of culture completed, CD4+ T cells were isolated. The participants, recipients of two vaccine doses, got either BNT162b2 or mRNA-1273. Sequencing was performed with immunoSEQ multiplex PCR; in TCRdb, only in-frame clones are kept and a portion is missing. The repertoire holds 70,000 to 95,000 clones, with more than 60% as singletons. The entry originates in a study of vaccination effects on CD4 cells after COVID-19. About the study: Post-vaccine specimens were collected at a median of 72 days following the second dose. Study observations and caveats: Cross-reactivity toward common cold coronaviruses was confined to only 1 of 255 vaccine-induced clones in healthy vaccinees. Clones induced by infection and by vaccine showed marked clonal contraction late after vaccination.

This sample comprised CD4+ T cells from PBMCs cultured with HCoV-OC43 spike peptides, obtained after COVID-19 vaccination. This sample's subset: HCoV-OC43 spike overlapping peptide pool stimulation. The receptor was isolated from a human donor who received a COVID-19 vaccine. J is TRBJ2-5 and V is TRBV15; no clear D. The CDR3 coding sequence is TGTGCCACCAGCAGAGATTTGGGGGAGACCCAGTACTTC. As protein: CATSRDLGETQYF.